This T cell receptor (beta chain) was obtained from a study of technical replicates of blood from four donors. Assay used: immunoSEQ multiplex PCR; TCRdb lists only in-frame clones, some missing. The sample yields under 95,000 clones, 91% seen once. The TCR sequence derives from a human donor in good health. Some clones in this sample may be carry-over from other donors' samples. The source material was T cells isolated from PBMCs.

CDR3 coding DNA: TGTGCCAGCAGTTCCCCAATCCGACAGGGCAAACTTGTCGAGCAGTACTTC. This translates into CASSSPIRQGKLVEQYF. The gene calls are TRBV27 and TRBJ2-7; 7 bases agree with TRBD1. J gave up 6 bases and V 4 bases, and 18 bases lay outside the gene matches. CDR3 length: 17 residues. From germline, CDR1 is MNHEY and CDR2 SMNVEV (reference sequence).